This TCR beta chain derives from a study of cytomegalovirus exposure and HLA in healthy donors. This CDR3 spans 13 amino acids. The PCR had 60 Vbeta and 13 Jbeta primers. This table comes from immunoSEQ multiplex PCR, and its TCRdb copy is limited to in-frame clones, with some not included. The table includes tens of thousands of clones, approximately 77% detected once. This chain uses TRBV21-1 with TRBJ2-3; TRBD2 was called by the table and not checked on the DNA. TRBV21-1 is deemed a pseudogene. This receptor was identified in a woman aged 25 to 39 in good health and CMV-seropositive. Sample: PBMCs. CDR3 sequence reads: CARKREGTDTQYF. As DNA, the CDR3 is TGTGCCAGAAAACGGGAGGGCACAGATACGCAGTATTTT.